What follows are 27 T cell receptor beta chains derived from one specimen sequenced in a study of radiotherapy plus CTLA-4 blockade in lung cancer (dated by TCRdb to between 2018 and 2020). The protocol used for the library was the immunoSEQ multiplex PCR assay. Drawn from immuneACCESS, this table holds only the in-frame rearrangements with V and J called that TCRdb kept. Clones are partly lost; checked studies trace under half to an unresolved V gene and leave the rest unexplained. The sample table contains 35,000 to 45,000 clones; only one count was recorded for roughly three quarters of them. The ten top clones hold about 2.7% of the sample. The sample here was peripheral blood, taken from a patient treated with radiotherapy plus ipilimumab. The receptors come from a human donor with non-small cell lung cancer whose response to radiotherapy plus ipilimumab could not be evaluated.

V and J are TRBV28 and TRBJ2-2; D is ambiguous. CDR3 size: 13 residues. The V end was cut by 1 base, the J end by 8 bases, with 8 bases between. CDR1 and CDR2 from the germline V gene are MDHEN and SYDVKM. CDR3 DNA: TGTGCCAGCAGTTTATCCAGGTTGGGGGAGCTGTTTTTT. Its protein product is CASSLSRLGELFF.

This clone has just a few counts. V and J are TRBV5-1 and TRBJ2-3, with TRBD2 identical over 9 bases. Germline CDR1 and CDR2: SGHRS and YFSETQ. The V segment lost 2 bases and the J segment 4 bases; nucleotides outside the gene matches: 8. The CDR3 covers 16 residues. In DNA, the CDR3 is TGCGCCAGCAGCTTAAGGCGGGGGGGCACCCCAGATACGCAGTATTTT. Translating gives CASSLRRGGTPDTQYF.

The chain combines TRBV5-1 with TRBJ2-5; a possible D gene is TRBD2 (5 bases). V lost 0 bases to trimming and J lost 2 bases, with 8 bases between them. CDR3 size: 14 residues. Germline V CDR1 and CDR2: SGHRS, YFSETQ. The CDR3 protein is CASSLVSVQETQYF. DNA of the CDR3: TGCGCCAGCAGCTTGGTTAGCGTACAAGAGACCCAGTACTTC.

This clone was seen a single time. This chain joins TRBV6-1 and TRBJ2-7, with TRBD1 matching 8 bases. This CDR3 has 16 residues. The germline V gene has CDR1 MNHNS and CDR2 SASEGT. Unmatched junction bases numbered 13, after V lost 4 bases and J lost 5 bases. CDR3 in amino acids: CASSGNPGTGSHEQYF. In DNA, the CDR3 is TGTGCCAGCAGTGGAAATCCCGGGACAGGATCCCACGAGCAGTACTTC.

V is TRBV4-1 and J is TRBJ1-1, with D unclear. Germline V CDR1 and CDR2: MGHRA, YSYEKL. V was clipped by 4 bases and J by 7 bases, with 13 bases between them. This CDR3 has 13 amino acids. CDR3 bases: TGCGCCAGCAGCCGCCAACTAGGGAGTGAAGCTTTCTTT. This codes for CASSRQLGSEAFF.

The chain carries TRBV5-1 and TRBJ2-3, with a tentative D call TRBD1 (6 bases). The CDR3 runs 13 residues. With 0 bases removed from V and 4 bases from J, the gap between germline ends came to 6 bases. The germline gives CDR1 SGHRS, CDR2 YFSETQ. The DNA for the CDR3 is TGCGCCAGCAGCTTGGAGGGGGCAGATACGCAGTATTTT. Translating it yields CASSLEGADTQYF.

This clone was observed a handful of times. V is TRBV28 and J is TRBJ1-4; D is ambiguous. The CDR3 is 12 amino acids. Germline loops: CDR1 MDHEN, CDR2 SYDVKM. V was shortened by 5 bases and J by 2 bases, with 3 bases between the two germline ends. The CDR3 nucleotides are TGTGCCAGCAGTGCGACTAATGAAAAACTGTTTTTT. Its protein is CASSATNEKLFF.

The chain recombines TRBV7-2 with TRBJ2-5; TRBD2 matches 12 bases. CDR3 length: 15 residues. Germline CDR1 SGHTA, CDR2 FQGNSA. With V trimmed by 5 bases and J by 3 bases, 4 bases remained unmatched. CDR3 sequence reads: CASSPRLAGEETQYF. CDR3 sequence (DNA): TGTGCCAGCAGCCCGCGACTAGCGGGAGAAGAGACCCAGTACTTC.

The chain employs TRBV6-1 and TRBJ1-5, with 7 nucleotides matching TRBD1. Germline V gene lookup returns CDR1 MNHNS and CDR2 SASEGT. The CDR3 sequence is 15 residues long. V gave up 7 bases and J gave up 0 bases; unmatched junction bases: 6. Written as DNA, the CDR3 is TGTGCCAGCATTAGGGACAGAGATAGCAATCAGCCCCAGCATTTT. As protein: CASIRDRDSNQPQHF.

The rearrangement uses TRBV7-2 and TRBJ2-6, with a possible D match to TRBD2 (6 bases). The CDR3 contains 16 residues. V was pared by 2 bases and J by 3 bases, with 11 bases between. The germline gives CDR1 SGHTA, CDR2 FQGNSA. In nucleotides, the CDR3 is TGTGCCAGCAGCTTACGCAGGGAGGTTGGGGCCAACGTCCTGACTTTC. It encodes CASSLRREVGANVLTF.

The J gene is TRBJ1-1, the V gene TRBV7-2; 7 nucleotides agree with TRBD1. The CDR3 spans 13 residues. After removal of 4 bases from V and 5 bases from J, the junction contained 4 bases not matched to a gene. The V gene's germline CDR1 is SGHTA and CDR2 FQGNSA. CDR3 nucleotide sequence: TGTGCCAGCAGCTCGTCGACAGGGACTGAAGCTTTCTTT. It specifies CASSSSTGTEAFF.

This clone was observed a single time. This chain uses TRBV28 with TRBJ1-2; 8 bases are shared with TRBD1. The length of the CDR3 is 12 residues. Trimming cost V 10 bases and J 8 bases; bases outside gene matches: 9. Germline CDR1 and CDR2: MDHEN and SYDVKM. The CDR3 DNA follows: TGTGCCATAATGCAGGGGGCAGGAGGCTACACCTTC. Its protein is CAIMQGAGGYTF.

V is TRBV5-6 and J is TRBJ1-2; possibly TRBD1 for D (5 bases). The V end lost 0 bases, the J end lost 8 bases, and 11 bases lay between the germline ends. Per the germline V gene, CDR1 is SGHDT and CDR2 is YYEEEE. CDR3 length: 13 residues. The CDR3 loop reads CASSLAGGYGYTF. In nucleotides, the CDR3 is TGTGCCAGCAGCTTGGCCGGGGGGTACGGCTACACCTTC.

This chain connects TRBV6-5 to TRBJ1-5; D not certain. Germline CDR1 reads MNHEY; CDR2 reads SVGAGI. The germline V and J ends were trimmed by 2 bases and 6 bases, with 11 bases remaining between them. This CDR3 region has 14 residues. CDR3 DNA: TGTGCCAGCAGTTACACTGGGCAAGGTCAGCCCCAGCATTTT. Protein product: CASSYTGQGQPQHF.

The count of this clone is one. The gene calls are TRBV15 and TRBJ2-3; possibly TRBD1 for D (6 bases). This CDR3 is 14 amino acids long. The V end was cut by 3 bases, the J end by 4 bases, with 11 bases between. Looked up from germline, CDR1 is LNHNV and CDR2 is YYDKDF (reference sequence). This CDR3 is CATSSRQVPDTQYF. The CDR3 DNA follows: TGTGCCACCAGCAGTCGACAGGTCCCAGATACGCAGTATTTT.

The table lists this clone with a count of one. The rearrangement joins TRBV5-1 to TRBJ2-7; 9 bases fit TRBD1. The CDR3 runs to 14 residues. Trimming took 6 bases from V and 4 from J; bases not matched to a gene: 8. Germline V gives CDR1 SGHRS, CDR2 YFSETQ. The chain's CDR3 is CASTSTGGSYEQYF. The CDR3 DNA sequence: TGCGCCAGCACCAGCACAGGGGGCAGTTACGAGCAGTACTTC.

The chain has TRBV5-1 and TRBJ2-7; 10 bases line up with TRBD1. This CDR3 comprises 16 residues. The V segment lost 7 bases and the J segment 2 bases; nucleotides outside the gene matches: 12. CDR1 and CDR2 (germline): SGHRS, YFSETQ. The DNA for the CDR3 is TGCGCCAGCGGACGTTACGGGACAGGGGACCCCTACGAGCAGTACTTC. Its translation: CASGRYGTGDPYEQYF.

This chain connects TRBV4-2 to TRBJ1-5; D remains unclear. The CDR3 extends over 14 amino acids. The germline CDR1 and CDR2 sequences are LGHNA and YNFKEQ. Between the trimmed V and J ends, which lost 1 base and 6 bases, there was a span of 10 bases. In DNA form, the CDR3 reads TGTGCCAGCAGCCAAGTGGGTAGCGGTCAGCCCCAGCATTTT. Its protein product is CASSQVGSGQPQHF.

V is TRBV19 and J is TRBJ1-1; D might be TRBD1 (6 bases). Trimming removed 4 bases at V and 1 base at J, with 7 bases between. The CDR3 length is 13 residues. The germline gives CDR1 LNHDA, CDR2 SQIVND (reference sequence). The CDR3 sequence is CASSTDRNTEAFF. The CDR3 DNA sequence: TGTGCCAGTAGTACGGACAGGAACACTGAAGCTTTCTTT.

The rearrangement joins TRBV11-3 to TRBJ2-1, with 11 bases identical to TRBD2. Germline V gene data show CDR1 as SGHNT and CDR2 as YENEEA. This CDR3 is 12 amino acids long. The V and J ends lost 6 bases and 10 bases, in that order; junction bases with no gene match: 2. The CDR3 protein is CASRGLAEEQFF. Here the CDR3 DNA reads TGTGCCAGCAGGGGACTAGCGGAGGAGCAGTTCTTC.

The chain links TRBV5-1 to TRBJ2-5, with 7 bases matching TRBD1. The CDR3 is 15 amino acids. The germline V gene has CDR1 SGHRS and CDR2 YFSETQ. With V trimmed by 4 bases and J by 1 base, 7 bases remained unmatched. The CDR3 DNA follows: TGCGCCAGCAGCCCCCAGGGACAGATCCAAGAGACCCAGTACTTC. Amino acids: CASSPQGQIQETQYF.

V gene TRBV4-3 combines with J gene TRBJ2-3, with TRBD2 matching 9 bases. V was clipped by 3 bases and J by 4 bases; unmatched bases: 5. Germline loops: CDR1 LGHNA, CDR2 YSLEER. The CDR3 has 15 residues. The CDR3 sequence is CASSQGLAVSDTQYF. CDR3 DNA: TGCGCCAGCAGCCAGGGACTAGCAGTCTCAGATACGCAGTATTTT.

This clone occurred a few times. J is TRBJ2-3 and V is TRBV5-1, with 8 nucleotides matching TRBD2. Germline V gives CDR1 SGHRS, CDR2 YFSETQ. V dropped 8 bases and J dropped 2; count of bases not matched to a gene: 7. The CDR3 contains 14 residues. The CDR3 protein is CASTPGLDTDTQYF. CDR3 nucleotides: TGCGCCAGTACGCCGGGACTAGACACAGATACGCAGTATTTT.

In its sample, this clone was seen once. The chain is built from TRBV19 and TRBJ1-2; D perhaps matches TRBD1 (6 bases). The germline V gene has CDR1 LNHDA and CDR2 SQIVND (reference sequence). CDR3 size: 14 residues. Trimming stripped 7 bases from V and 4 bases from J, with 16 bases between. The chain's CDR3 is CASTDTGNTYGYTF. The CDR3 nucleotides read TGTGCCAGTACCGACACAGGGAACACCTATGGCTACACCTTC. The whole variable domain, remainder taken from reference TRBV19 and TRBJ1-2, is DGGITQSPKYLFRKEGQNVTLSCEQNLNHDAMYWYRQDPGQGLRLIYYSQIVNDFQKGDIAEGYSVSREKKESFPLTVTSAQKNPTAFYLCASTDTGNTYGYTFGSGTRLTVV.

This clone is a singleton in its sample. The chain has TRBV6-5 and TRBJ2-1; 7 bases align to TRBD1. Germline CDR1 is MNHEY and CDR2 is SVGAGI. The CDR3 contains 15 residues. V was clipped by 8 bases and J by 0 bases; unmatched bases: 7. In nucleotides, the CDR3 is TGTGCCAGCCAGATCGCAGGGGGCTCCTACAATGAGCAGTTCTTC. Translation gives CASQIAGGSYNEQFF.

The chain is built from TRBV6-5 and TRBJ2-2; D remains unclear. CDR1 and CDR2 from the germline V gene are MNHEY and SVGAGI. V lost 0 bases to trimming and J lost 2 bases, with 7 bases between them. The CDR3 is made up of 15 amino acids. The CDR3 loop is CASSYSPLNTGELFF. As DNA, the CDR3 is TGTGCCAGCAGTTACTCCCCACTTAACACCGGGGAGCTGTTTTTT.

V usage is TRBV27 and J usage is TRBJ2-3; no firm D call. Germline lookup yields CDR1 MNHEY and CDR2 SMNVEV (reference sequence). CDR3 length: 13 amino acids. Trimming stripped 8 bases from V and 6 bases from J, with 15 bases between. In DNA, the CDR3 is TGTGCCAGCTCCACTGCACTGCTCGATACGCAGTATTTT. This sequence encodes CASSTALLDTQYF.